The 15 T cell receptor beta chains in this list originate from one sample, sequenced in a study of OX40 agonist ivuxolimab in advanced cancers. Generated by immunoSEQ multiplex PCR, the TCRdb table keeps only in-frame clones and is missing some. Here the sample spans 45,000 to 60,000 clones, 75% to 90% being singletons. The sample consisted of CD4+ or CD8+ T cells sorted from blood, taken in a trial of the OX40 agonist ivuxolimab. These receptors originate from an adult with an advanced solid tumor such as melanoma, head and neck, liver or kidney cancer.

The rearrangement uses TRBV7-2 and TRBJ2-3, with D uncertain. CDR3 length: 11 amino acids. The germline CDR1 and CDR2 sequences are SGHTA and FQGNSA. Trimming took off 4 bases at V and 2 bases at J, with 1 base between the two ends. In nucleotides, the CDR3 is TGTGCCAGCAGCTACACAGATACGCAGTATTTT. Its translation is CASSYTDTQYF.

This clone was seen more than once but under ten times. The chain combines TRBV20-1 with TRBJ2-1, with TRBD2 as a possible D gene (6 bases). Per the germline V gene, CDR1 is DFQATT and CDR2 is SNEGSKA (reference sequence). Between the trimmed V and J ends, which lost 3 bases and 9 bases, there was a span of 9 bases. The CDR3 totals 11 residues. CDR3 bases: TGCAGTGCTAGCGGGAGAGTTGAGCAGTTCTTC. It translates to CSASGRVEQFF.

J is TRBJ2-1 and V is TRBV7-8, with D perhaps being TRBD1 or TRBD2 (6 bases each). There are 15 residues in the CDR3. Trimming removed 5 bases from V and 5 bases from J, with 16 bases in between. Germline assignment: CDR1 SGHVS and CDR2 FQNEAQ. CDR3 nucleotide sequence: TGTGCCAGCAGCCGATATTGGGGGGCCGACAATGAGCAGTTCTTC. Amino acid sequence: CASSRYWGADNEQFF. The variable domain in full, completed from reference TRBV7-8 and TRBJ2-1, reads GAGVSQSPRYKVAKRGQDVALRCDPISGHVSLFWYQQALGQGPEFLTYFQNEAQLDKSGLPSDRFFAERPEGSVSTLKIQRTQQEDSAVYLCASSRYWGADNEQFFGPGTRLTVL.

The V call is TRBV6-6, the J call TRBJ1-4, with TRBD1 as a possible D gene (6 bases). CDR1 is MNHNY, CDR2 SVGAGI, per germline (reference sequence). The V and J ends lost 3 bases and 8 bases respectively, with 16 bases between them. The CDR3 has 15 amino acids. Written as DNA, the CDR3 is TGTGCCAGCAGTTATAGGCCCGACAGGCCAGAAAAACTGTTTTTT. It codes for CASSYRPDRPEKLFF.

This clone was recorded once. The chain carries TRBV2 and TRBJ1-2, with D uncertain. Germline V gene lookup returns CDR1 SNHLY and CDR2 FYNNEI. This CDR3 is built from 12 residues. The V end lost 3 bases, the J end lost 3 bases, and 5 bases lay between the germline ends. The chain's CDR3 is CASSDTDYGYTF. The CDR3 bases are TGTGCCAGCAGTGACACGGACTATGGCTACACCTTC.

This chain uses TRBV28 with TRBJ2-4, with unresolved D. V lost 3 bases and J 0 bases, leaving 9 bases between the germline ends. This CDR3 has 15 residues. CDR1 is MDHEN, CDR2 SYDVKM, per germline. CDR3 DNA: TGTGCCAGCAGTTTCCCGATAGGAGCCAAAAACATTCAGTACTTC. Protein sequence: CASSFPIGAKNIQYF.

The chain links TRBV18 to TRBJ1-3; D is undetermined. Germline V gene sequence: CDR1 KGHSH, CDR2 LQKENI. The CDR3 contains 15 residues. The V gene lost 3 bases and the J gene lost 0 bases, with 9 bases spanning the gap. The chain's CDR3 is CASSPGFASGNTIYF. CDR3 coding DNA: TGTGCCAGCTCACCCGGGTTCGCCTCTGGAAACACCATATATTTT.

A note on this clone: Mismatch with germline at one junction end may stem from a read error. The chain links TRBV27 to TRBJ1-6, with no clear D. Looked up from germline, CDR1 is MNHEY and CDR2 is SMNVEV (reference sequence). CDR3 size: 16 residues. The CDR3 loop reads CASSLSVGKYSSPLHF. The CDR3, as DNA: TGTGCCAGCAGTTTATCAGTAGGGAAGTATAGTTCACCCCTCCACTTT.

This chain joins TRBV5-5 and TRBJ2-1; 14 bases fit TRBD2. The CDR3 length is 19 residues. The trim removed 2 bases at V and 7 bases at J, leaving 14 bases unmatched. Germline-derived CDR1 and CDR2 are SGHKS and YYEKEE (reference sequence). CDR3 nucleotides: TGTGCCAGCAGCTTCCGGGGCACCCGGACTAGCGGGAGGTTTAATGAGCAGTTCTTC. It is translated as CASSFRGTRTSGRFNEQFF.

The chain carries TRBV7-9 and TRBJ2-5; 9 nucleotides match TRBD1. CDR3 size: 15 residues. The J segment lost 3 bases and the V segment lost 7 bases, leaving 9 bases of the junction unmatched. Germline CDR1 and CDR2: SEHNR and FQNEAQ (reference sequence). CDR3 loop: CASNGPGQGEETQYF. In DNA, the CDR3 is TGTGCCAGCAACGGACCGGGACAGGGTGAAGAGACCCAGTACTTC.

The rearrangement links TRBV5-8 to TRBJ2-5; 7 bases line up with TRBD1. Losses at the gene ends were 3 bases for V and 5 bases for J; bases not matched to a gene: 4. The CDR3 sequence is 13 residues long. From germline, CDR1 is SGHTS and CDR2 YDEGEE. The CDR3, as DNA: TGTGCCAGCAGCTACACAGGGGTGGAGACCCAGTACTTC. Translating gives CASSYTGVETQYF.

The chain joins TRBV30 to TRBJ1-4; weak D call: TRBD1 (6 bases). Germline CDR1 and CDR2: GTSNPN and SVGIG (reference sequence). The germline V and J ends were trimmed by 3 bases and 3 bases, with 14 bases remaining between them. The CDR3 has 15 amino acids. The CDR3 spells CAWSPGQRSNEKLFF. In DNA, the CDR3 is TGTGCCTGGAGCCCCGGACAGCGGTCTAATGAAAAACTGTTTTTT.

This chain links TRBV19 with TRBJ2-7; D may be TRBD1 or TRBD2 (6 bases each). V was cut by 6 bases and J by 3 bases, with 12 bases left in between. Germline V gene lookup returns CDR1 LNHDA and CDR2 SQIVND (reference sequence). The CDR3 is made up of 13 amino acids. The DNA for the CDR3 is TGTGCCAGTAGGGCGGGACACCTCTACGAGCAGTACTTC. Protein sequence: CASRAGHLYEQYF.

The chain has TRBV28 and TRBJ2-7, with a weak D call TRBD2 (6 bases). Germline-derived CDR1 and CDR2 are MDHEN and SYDVKM. This CDR3 contains 14 residues. V dropped 2 bases and J dropped 2 bases, with 10 bases sitting between them. The CDR3 nucleotides read TGTGCCAGCAGTTTAGGAGGGCAAGCCTACGAGCAGTACTTC. It translates to CASSLGGQAYEQYF.

The chain uses TRBV7-3 and TRBJ2-1; no reliable D call. CDR1 and CDR2 (germline): SGHTA, FQGTGA. V gave up 5 bases and J gave up 10 bases, with 12 bases separating them. The CDR3 totals 12 residues. The DNA for the CDR3 is TGTGCCAGCAGCCCCAACCGAAAAGAGCAGTTCTTC. Its protein product is CASSPNRKEQFF.